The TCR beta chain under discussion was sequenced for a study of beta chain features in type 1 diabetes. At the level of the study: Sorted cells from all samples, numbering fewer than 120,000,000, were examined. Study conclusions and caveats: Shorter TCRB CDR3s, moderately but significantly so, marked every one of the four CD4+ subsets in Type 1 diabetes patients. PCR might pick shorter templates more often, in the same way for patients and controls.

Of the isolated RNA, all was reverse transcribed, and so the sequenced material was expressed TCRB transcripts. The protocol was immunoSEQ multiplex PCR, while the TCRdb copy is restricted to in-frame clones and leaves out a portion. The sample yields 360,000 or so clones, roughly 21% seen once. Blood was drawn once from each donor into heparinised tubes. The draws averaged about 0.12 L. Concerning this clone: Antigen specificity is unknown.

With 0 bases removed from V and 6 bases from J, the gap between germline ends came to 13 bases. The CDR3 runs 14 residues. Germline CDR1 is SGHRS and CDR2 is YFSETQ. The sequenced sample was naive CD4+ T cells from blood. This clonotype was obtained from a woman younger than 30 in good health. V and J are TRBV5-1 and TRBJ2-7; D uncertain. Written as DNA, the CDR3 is TGCGCCAGCAGCTTGGACAGTCCCTTAGGCGAGCAGTACTTC. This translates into CASSLDSPLGEQYF.